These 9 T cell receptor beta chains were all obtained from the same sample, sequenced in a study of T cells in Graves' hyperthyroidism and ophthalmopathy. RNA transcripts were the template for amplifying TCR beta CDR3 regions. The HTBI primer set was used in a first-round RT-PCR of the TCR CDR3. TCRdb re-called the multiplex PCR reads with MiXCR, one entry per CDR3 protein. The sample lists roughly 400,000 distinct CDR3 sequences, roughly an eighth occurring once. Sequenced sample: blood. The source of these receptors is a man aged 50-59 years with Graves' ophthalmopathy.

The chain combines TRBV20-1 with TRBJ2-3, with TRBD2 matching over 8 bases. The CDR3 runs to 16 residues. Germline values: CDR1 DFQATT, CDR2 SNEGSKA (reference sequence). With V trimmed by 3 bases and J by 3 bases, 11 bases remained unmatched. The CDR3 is CSARPSGLVMTDTQYF. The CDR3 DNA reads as TGCAGTGCTAGGCCTAGCGGGCTCGTGATGACAGATACGCAGTATTTT.

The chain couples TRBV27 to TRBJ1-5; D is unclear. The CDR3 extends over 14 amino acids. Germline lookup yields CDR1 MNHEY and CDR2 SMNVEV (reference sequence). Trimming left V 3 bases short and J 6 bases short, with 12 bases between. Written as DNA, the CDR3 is TGTGCCAGCAGTTTCCCTCCGGGTGGTCAGCCCCAGCATTTT. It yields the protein CASSFPPGGQPQHF.

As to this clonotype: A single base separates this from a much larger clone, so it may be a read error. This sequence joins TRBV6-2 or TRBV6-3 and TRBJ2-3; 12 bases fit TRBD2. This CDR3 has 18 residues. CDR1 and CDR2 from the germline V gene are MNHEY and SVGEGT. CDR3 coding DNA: TGTGCCAGCAGTTACAAATGGACTAGCGGGATAAGCACAGATACGCGGTATTTT. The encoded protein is CASSYKWTSGISTDTRYF.

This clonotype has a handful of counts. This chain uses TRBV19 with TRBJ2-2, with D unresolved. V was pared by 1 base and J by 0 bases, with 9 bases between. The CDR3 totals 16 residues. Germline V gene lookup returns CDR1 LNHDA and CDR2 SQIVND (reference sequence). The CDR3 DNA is TGTGCCAGTAGTATAGTACTACCCGCGAACACCGGGGAGCTGTTTTTT. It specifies CASSIVLPANTGELFF.

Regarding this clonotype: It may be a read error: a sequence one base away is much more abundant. This chain's CDR3 is CASRGHEYKETQYF. DNA of the CDR3: TGCGCCAGCAGGGGACACGAGTACAAAGAGACCCAGTACTTC. This chain uses TRBV5-1 with TRBJ2-5; D may be TRBD1 (6 bases). Trimming stripped 5 bases from V and 3 bases from J, with 14 bases between. Germline values: CDR1 SGHRS, CDR2 YFSETQ. The CDR3 is 14 amino acids.

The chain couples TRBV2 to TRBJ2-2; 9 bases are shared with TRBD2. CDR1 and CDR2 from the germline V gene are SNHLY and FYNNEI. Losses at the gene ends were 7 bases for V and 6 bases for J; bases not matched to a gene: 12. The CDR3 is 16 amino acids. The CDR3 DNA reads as TGTGCCAGCACTCTCGCGGGGGGGCGACGGCCCGGGGAGCTGTTTTTT. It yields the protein CASTLAGGRRPGELFF.

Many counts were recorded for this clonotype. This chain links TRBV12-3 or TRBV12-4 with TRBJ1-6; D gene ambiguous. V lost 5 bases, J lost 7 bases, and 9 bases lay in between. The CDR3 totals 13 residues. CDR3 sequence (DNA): TGTGCCAGCAGTGTGGGGTGGAATTCACCCCTCCACTTT. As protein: CASSVGWNSPLHF.

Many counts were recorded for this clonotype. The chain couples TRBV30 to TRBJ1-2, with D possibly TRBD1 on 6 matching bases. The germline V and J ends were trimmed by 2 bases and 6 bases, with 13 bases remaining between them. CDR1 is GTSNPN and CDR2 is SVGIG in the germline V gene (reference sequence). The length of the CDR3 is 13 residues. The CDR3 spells CAWSSSRGNGYTF. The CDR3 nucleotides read TGTGCCTGGAGTTCTTCAAGGGGGAATGGCTACACCTTC. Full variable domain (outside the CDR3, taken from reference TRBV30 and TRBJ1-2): SQTIHQWPATLVQPVGSPLSLECTVEGTSNPNLYWYRQAAGRGLQLLFYSVGIGQISSEVPQNLSASRPQDRQFILSSKKLLLSDSGFYLCAWSSSRGNGYTFGSGTRLTVV.

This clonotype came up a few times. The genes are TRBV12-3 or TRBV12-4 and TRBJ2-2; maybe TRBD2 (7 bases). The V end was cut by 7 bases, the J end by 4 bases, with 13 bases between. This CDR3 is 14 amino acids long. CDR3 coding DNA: TGTGCCAGCAAGGGGGGGCTCGTCACCGGGGAGCTGTTTTTT. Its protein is CASKGGLVTGELFF.